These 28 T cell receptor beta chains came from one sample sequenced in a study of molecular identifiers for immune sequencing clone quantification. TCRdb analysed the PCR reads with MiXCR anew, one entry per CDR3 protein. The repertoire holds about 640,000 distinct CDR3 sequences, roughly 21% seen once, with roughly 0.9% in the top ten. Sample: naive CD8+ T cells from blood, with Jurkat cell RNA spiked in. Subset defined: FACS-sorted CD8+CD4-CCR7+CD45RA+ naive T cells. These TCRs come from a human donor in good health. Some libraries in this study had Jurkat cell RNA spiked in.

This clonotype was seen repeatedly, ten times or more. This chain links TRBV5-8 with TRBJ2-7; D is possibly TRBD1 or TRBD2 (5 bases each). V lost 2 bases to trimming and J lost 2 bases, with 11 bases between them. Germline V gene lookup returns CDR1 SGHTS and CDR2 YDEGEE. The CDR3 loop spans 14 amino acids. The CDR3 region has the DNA TGTGCCAGCAGCTTCCGGGACCGAACCTACGAGCAGTACTTC. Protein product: CASSFRDRTYEQYF.

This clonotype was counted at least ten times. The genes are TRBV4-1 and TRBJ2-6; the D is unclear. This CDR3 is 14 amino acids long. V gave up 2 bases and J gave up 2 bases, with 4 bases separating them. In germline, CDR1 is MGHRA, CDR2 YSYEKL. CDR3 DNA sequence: TGCGCCAGCAGCCAAAATCCTGGGGCCAACGTCCTGACTTTC. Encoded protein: CASSQNPGANVLTF.

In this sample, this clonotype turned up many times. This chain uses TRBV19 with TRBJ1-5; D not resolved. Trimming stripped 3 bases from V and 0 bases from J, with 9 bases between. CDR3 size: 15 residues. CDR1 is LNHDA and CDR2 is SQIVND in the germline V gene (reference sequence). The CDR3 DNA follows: TGTGCCAGTAGTATTGACGGAAATAGCAATCAGCCCCAGCATTTT. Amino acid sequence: CASSIDGNSNQPQHF.

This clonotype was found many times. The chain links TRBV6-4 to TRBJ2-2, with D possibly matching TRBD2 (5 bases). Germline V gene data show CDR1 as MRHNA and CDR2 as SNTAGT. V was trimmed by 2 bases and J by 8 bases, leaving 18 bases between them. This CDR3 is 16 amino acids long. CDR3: CASSDPPVASRGELFF. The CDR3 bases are TGTGCCAGCAGTGACCCCCCGGTAGCGTCCCGGGGGGAGCTGTTTTTT.

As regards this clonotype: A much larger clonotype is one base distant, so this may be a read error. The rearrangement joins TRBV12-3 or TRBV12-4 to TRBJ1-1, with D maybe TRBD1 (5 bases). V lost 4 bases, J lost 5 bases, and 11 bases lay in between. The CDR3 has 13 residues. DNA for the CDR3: TGTGCCAGCAGTTCAGTTTGGGGGACTGAAGCTTTCTTT. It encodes CASSSVWGTEAFF.

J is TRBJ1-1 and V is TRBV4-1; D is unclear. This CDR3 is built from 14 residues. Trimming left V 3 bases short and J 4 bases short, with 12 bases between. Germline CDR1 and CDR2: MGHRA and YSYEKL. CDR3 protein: CASSQASVGTEAFF. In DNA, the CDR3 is TGCGCCAGCAGCCAGGCCTCAGTGGGCACTGAAGCTTTCTTT.

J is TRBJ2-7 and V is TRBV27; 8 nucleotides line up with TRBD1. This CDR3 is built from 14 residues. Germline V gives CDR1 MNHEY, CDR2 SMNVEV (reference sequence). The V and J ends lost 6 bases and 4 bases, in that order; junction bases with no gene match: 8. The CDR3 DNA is TGTGCCAGCAGGTTTCAGGGGGCCTTATACGAGCAGTACTTC. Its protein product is CASRFQGALYEQYF.

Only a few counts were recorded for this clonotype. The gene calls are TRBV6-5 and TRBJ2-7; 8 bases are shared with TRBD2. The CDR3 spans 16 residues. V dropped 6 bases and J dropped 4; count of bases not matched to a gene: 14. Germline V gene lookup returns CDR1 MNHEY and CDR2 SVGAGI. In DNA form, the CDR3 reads TGTGCCAGCAGAAACCTAGCGGGCGACTCCTTATACGAGCAGTACTTC. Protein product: CASRNLAGDSLYEQYF.

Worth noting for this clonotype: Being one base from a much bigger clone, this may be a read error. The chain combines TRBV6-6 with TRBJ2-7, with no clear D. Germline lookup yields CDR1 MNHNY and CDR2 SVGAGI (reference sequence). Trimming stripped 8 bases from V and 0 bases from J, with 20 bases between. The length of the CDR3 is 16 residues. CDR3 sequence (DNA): TGTGCCAGCTCCTCGGGTTGGGGATGGGGCTCCTACGAGCAGTACTTC. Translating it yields CASSSGWGWGSYEQYF.

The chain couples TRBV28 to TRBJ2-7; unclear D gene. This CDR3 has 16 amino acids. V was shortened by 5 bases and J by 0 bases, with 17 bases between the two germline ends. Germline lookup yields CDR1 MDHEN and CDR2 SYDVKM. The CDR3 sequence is CASSPLYTTSSYEQYF. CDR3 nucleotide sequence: TGTGCCAGCAGTCCCCTTTACACTACCAGCTCCTACGAGCAGTACTTC.

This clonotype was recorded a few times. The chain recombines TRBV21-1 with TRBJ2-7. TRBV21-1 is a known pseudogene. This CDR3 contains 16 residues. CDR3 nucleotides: TGTGCCAGCAGCAAAATCTCAGTGCTCTACTCCTACGAGCAGTACTTC. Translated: CASSKISVLYSYEQYF.

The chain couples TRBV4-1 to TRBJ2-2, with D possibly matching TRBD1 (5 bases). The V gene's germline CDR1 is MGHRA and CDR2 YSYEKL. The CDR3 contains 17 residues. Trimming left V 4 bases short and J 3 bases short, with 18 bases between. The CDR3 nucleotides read TGCGCCAGCAGCCTCATGGGGCGGTTCAGCGACACCGGGGAGCTGTTTTTT. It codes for CASSLMGRFSDTGELFF.

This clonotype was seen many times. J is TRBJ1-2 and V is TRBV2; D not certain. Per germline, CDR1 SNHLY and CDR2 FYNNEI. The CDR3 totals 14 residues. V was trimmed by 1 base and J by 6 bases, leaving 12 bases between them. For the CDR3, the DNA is TGTGCCAGCAGTGAAGAGGGCCGATGGAATGGCTACACCTTC. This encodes CASSEEGRWNGYTF.

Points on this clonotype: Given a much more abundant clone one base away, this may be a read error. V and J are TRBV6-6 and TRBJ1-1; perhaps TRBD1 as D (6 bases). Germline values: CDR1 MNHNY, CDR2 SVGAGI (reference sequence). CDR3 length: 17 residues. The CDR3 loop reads CASSRPFRQALNTEALF. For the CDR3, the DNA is TGTGCCAGCAGTCGACCGTTTAGACAGGCTCTGAACACTGAAGCTCTCTTT.

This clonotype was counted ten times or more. The CDR3 bases are TGCGCCAGCAGCCAAGATTTAGGACTAGCGGGAGGTAGCGAGCAGTACTTC. This gives the protein CASSQDLGLAGGSEQYF. The rearrangement joins TRBV4-1 to TRBJ2-7; 14 positions match TRBD2. V trimming: 0 bases; J trimming: 6 bases; junction bases outside the gene matches: 7. CDR1 and CDR2 (germline): MGHRA, YSYEKL. This CDR3 spans 17 amino acids.

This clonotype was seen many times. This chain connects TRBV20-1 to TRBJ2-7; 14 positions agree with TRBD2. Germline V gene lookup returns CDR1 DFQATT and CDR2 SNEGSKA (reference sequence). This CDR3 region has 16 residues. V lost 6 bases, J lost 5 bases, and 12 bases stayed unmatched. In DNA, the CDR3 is TGCAGTGCCCCTGGGACTAGCGGGAGACCCACCCACGAGCAGTACTTC. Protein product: CSAPGTSGRPTHEQYF.

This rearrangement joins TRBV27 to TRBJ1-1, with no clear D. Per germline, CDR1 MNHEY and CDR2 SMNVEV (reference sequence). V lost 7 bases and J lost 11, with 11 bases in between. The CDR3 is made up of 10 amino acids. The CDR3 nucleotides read TGTGCCAGCACGAAGGGTGAGGCTTTCTTT. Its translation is CASTKGEAFF.

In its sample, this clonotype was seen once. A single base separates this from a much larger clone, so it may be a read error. CDR3 coding DNA: TGTGCCAGCACCCCGGACCGAGAGACCCAGTACTTC. It is translated as CASTPDRETQYF. This chain uses TRBV5-4 with TRBJ2-5; D uncertain. The CDR3 consists of 12 residues. CDR1 and CDR2 from the germline V gene are SGHNT and YYREEE (reference sequence). With 6 bases removed from V and 4 bases from J, the gap between germline ends came to 10 bases.

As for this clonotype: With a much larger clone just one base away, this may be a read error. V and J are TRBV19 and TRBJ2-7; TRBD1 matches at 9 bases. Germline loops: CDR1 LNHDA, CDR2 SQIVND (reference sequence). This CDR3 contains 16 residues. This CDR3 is CASSPHPGQGTYEPYF. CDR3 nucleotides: TGTGCCAGTAGTCCTCACCCGGGACAGGGAACCTACGAGCCGTACTTC.

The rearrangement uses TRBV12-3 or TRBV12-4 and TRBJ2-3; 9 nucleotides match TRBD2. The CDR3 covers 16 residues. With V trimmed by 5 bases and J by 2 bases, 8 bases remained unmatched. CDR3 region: CASSAWGGGDTDTQYF. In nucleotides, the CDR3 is TGTGCCAGCAGTGCGTGGGGCGGGGGGGACACAGATACGCAGTATTTT.

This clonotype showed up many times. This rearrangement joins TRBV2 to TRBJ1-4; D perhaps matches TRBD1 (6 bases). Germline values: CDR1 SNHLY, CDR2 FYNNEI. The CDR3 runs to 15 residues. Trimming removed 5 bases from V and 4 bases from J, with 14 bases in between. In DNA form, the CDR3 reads TGTGCCAGCAGTCCACAAACAGGGCTTAATGAAAAACTGTTTTTT. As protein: CASSPQTGLNEKLFF.

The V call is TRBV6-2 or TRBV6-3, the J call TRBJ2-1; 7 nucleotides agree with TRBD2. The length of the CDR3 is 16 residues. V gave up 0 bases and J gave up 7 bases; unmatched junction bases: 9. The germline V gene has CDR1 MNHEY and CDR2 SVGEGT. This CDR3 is CASSYSGSGAWNEQFF. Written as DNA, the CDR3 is TGTGCCAGCAGTTACTCGGGGAGCGGGGCATGGAATGAGCAGTTCTTC.

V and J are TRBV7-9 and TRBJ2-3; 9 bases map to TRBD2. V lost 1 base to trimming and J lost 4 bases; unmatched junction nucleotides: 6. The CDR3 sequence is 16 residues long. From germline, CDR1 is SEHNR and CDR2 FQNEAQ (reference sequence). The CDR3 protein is CASSLVLAGAPDTQYF. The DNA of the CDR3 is TGTGCCAGCAGCTTAGTGTTAGCGGGGGCGCCAGATACGCAGTATTTT.

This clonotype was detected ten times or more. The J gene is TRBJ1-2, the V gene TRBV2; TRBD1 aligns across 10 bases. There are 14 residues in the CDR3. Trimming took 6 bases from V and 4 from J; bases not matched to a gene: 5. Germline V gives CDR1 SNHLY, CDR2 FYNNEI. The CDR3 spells CASREDRGSYGYTF. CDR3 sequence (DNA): TGTGCCAGCAGAGAGGACAGGGGGTCCTATGGCTACACCTTC.

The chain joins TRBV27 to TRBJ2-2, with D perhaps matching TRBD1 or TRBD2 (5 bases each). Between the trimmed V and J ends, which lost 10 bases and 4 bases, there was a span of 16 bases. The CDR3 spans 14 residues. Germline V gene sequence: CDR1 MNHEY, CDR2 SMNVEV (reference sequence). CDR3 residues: CATQGVHLTGELFF. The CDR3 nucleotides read TGTGCCACCCAGGGAGTACATCTCACCGGGGAGCTGTTTTTT.

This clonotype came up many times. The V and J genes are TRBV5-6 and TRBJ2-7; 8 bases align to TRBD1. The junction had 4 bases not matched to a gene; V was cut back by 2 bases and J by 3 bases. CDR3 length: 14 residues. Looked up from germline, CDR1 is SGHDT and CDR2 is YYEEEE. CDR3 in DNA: TGTGCCAGCAGCTTTGGGACAGGTTACTACGAGCAGTACTTC. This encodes CASSFGTGYYEQYF.

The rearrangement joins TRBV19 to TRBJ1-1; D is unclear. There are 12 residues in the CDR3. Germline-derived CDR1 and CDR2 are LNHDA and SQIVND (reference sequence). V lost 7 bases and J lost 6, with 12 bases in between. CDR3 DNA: TGTGCCAGTACAGCCCCCGGGTCTGAAGCTTTCTTT. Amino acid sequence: CASTAPGSEAFF. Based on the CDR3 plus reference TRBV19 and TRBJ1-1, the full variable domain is DGGITQSPKYLFRKEGQNVTLSCEQNLNHDAMYWYRQDPGQGLRLIYYSQIVNDFQKGDIAEGYSVSREKKESFPLTVTSAQKNPTAFYLCASTAPGSEAFFGQGTRLTVV.

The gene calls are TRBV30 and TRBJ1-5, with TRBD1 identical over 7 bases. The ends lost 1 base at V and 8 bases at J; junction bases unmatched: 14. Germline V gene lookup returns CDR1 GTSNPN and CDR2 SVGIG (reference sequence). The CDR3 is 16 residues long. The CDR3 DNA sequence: TGTGCCTGGAGTGACGGAGTGGAGGCAGGGGGAGAGCCCCAGCATTTT. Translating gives CAWSDGVEAGGEPQHF. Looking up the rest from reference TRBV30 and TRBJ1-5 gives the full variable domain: SQTIHQWPATLVQPVGSPLSLECTVEGTSNPNLYWYRQAAGRGLQLLFYSVGIGQISSEVPQNLSASRPQDRQFILSSKKLLLSDSGFYLCAWSDGVEAGGEPQHFGDGTRLSIL.